This T cell receptor beta chain was obtained from a study of CDR3 diversity in severe acne. TCRdb analysed the PCR reads with MiXCR anew, one entry per CDR3 protein. The sample records approximately 77,000 distinct CDR3 sequences, approximately 49% being singletons. This TCR came from a male donor with severe acne vulgaris. The sample was blood.

CDR3 sequence (DNA): TGCGCCAGCAGCTCGGGACTAGCGGGAAGGGACGCTGAGCAGTTCTTC. Translating it yields CASSSGLAGRDAEQFF. V usage is TRBV4-3 and J usage is TRBJ2-1; 13 nucleotides agree with TRBD2. Germline loops: CDR1 LGHNA, CDR2 YSLEER. Trimming took 5 bases from V and 9 from J; bases not matched to a gene: 10. The CDR3 sequence is 16 residues long.